This T cell receptor (beta chain) was sequenced for a study of T cell changes during pregnancy in multiple sclerosis. TCRdb's table, derived via immunoSEQ multiplex PCR, lists solely in-frame clones and lacks some. The sample has 65,000 to 85,000 clones, about 90% seen once. The material was peripheral blood, obtained after pregnancy. The source is a female donor with multiple sclerosis, enrolled in a pregnancy study.

The chain's CDR3 is CASSIGGGPGELFF. Here the CDR3 DNA reads TGTGCCAGTAGTATAGGAGGGGGCCCCGGGGAGCTGTTTTTT. This chain connects TRBV19 to TRBJ2-2; 7 nucleotides line up with TRBD1. The V gene end was trimmed by 1 base and the J gene end by 6 bases; junction bases not matched to a gene: 2. CDR1 and CDR2 (germline): LNHDA, SQIVND (reference sequence). The CDR3 has 14 residues.